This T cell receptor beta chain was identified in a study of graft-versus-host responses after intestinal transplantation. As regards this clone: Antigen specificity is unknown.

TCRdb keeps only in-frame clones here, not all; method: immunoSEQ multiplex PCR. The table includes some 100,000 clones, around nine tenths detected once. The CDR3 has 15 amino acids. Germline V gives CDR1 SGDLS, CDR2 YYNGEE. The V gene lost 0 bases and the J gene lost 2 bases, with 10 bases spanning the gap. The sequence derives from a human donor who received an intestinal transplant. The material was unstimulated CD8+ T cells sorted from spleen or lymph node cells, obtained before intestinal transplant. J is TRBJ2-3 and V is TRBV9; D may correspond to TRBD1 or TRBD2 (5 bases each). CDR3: CASSVDPGHTDTQYF. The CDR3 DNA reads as TGTGCCAGCAGCGTAGATCCGGGGCACACAGATACGCAGTATTTT.